A single T cell receptor (beta chain) is shown here with its context. V dropped 5 bases and J dropped 3; count of bases not matched to a gene: 5. Germline CDR1 and CDR2: LNHDA and SQIVND (reference sequence). The CDR3 extends over 15 amino acids. These data originate in a study of cytomegalovirus exposure and HLA in healthy donors. Researchers ran the PCR with 60 Vbeta and 13 Jbeta primers. Only in-frame clones appear in the TCRdb table, and some are missing; sequencing was by immunoSEQ multiplex PCR. The repertoire includes 150,000 to 200,000 clones, roughly four fifths of them detected once, and about 2.2% sits in the top ten.

V gene TRBV19 combines with J gene TRBJ2-2, with TRBD1 identical over 8 bases. This receptor was identified in a woman in her twenties or thirties in good health and CMV-seronegative. The specimen sequenced was PBMCs. The CDR3 here is CASSEYRGDTGELFF. The CDR3 DNA reads as TGTGCCAGTAGTGAGTACAGGGGGGACACCGGGGAGCTGTTTTTT. Full variable domain (remainder filled in from reference TRBV19 and TRBJ2-2): DGGITQSPKYLFRKEGQNVTLSCEQNLNHDAMYWYRQDPGQGLRLIYYSQIVNDFQKGDIAEGYSVSREKKESFPLTVTSAQKNPTAFYLCASSEYRGDTGELFFGEGSRLTVL.